Following are 18 T cell receptor beta chains from one sample sequenced in a study of shared clonotypes between healthy human individuals. Sequenced by immunoSEQ multiplex PCR; TCRdb stores in-frame clones only, minus some. The sample holds 2 million to 2.5 million clones, about 93% seen once. CD8 cells classed as naive were CD45RO-negative and positively selected for CCR7, excluding terminally differentiated effector memory CD45RA+ cells. The sample comprised naive CD8+ T cells from PBMCs. The receptor set was obtained from a man aged 18 to 29 in good health. Some clones in this sample may be carry-over from other donors' samples.

J is TRBJ2-1 and V is TRBV7-2; TRBD2 agrees at 9 bases. Germline CDR1 reads SGHTA; CDR2 reads FQGNSA. Unmatched junction bases numbered 6, after V lost 4 bases and J lost 5 bases. There are 15 residues in the CDR3. CDR3 loop: CASSSPGLAHNEQFF. The CDR3 bases are TGTGCCAGCAGCTCGCCGGGACTAGCCCACAATGAGCAGTTCTTC. Combining the CDR3 with reference TRBV7-2 and TRBJ2-1 gives the whole variable domain GAGVSQSPSNKVTEKGKDVELRCDPISGHTALYWYRQSLGQGLEFLIYFQGNSAPDKSGLPSDRFSAERTGGSVSTLTIQRTQQEDSAVYLCASSSPGLAHNEQFFGPGTRLTVL.

The chain uses TRBV4-1 and TRBJ1-2; tentative D call: TRBD1 (6 bases). Germline CDR1 and CDR2: MGHRA and YSYEKL. Between the trimmed V and J ends, which lost 3 bases and 4 bases, there was a span of 12 bases. CDR3 length: 14 residues. The chain's CDR3 is CASSHRGSTYGYTF. CDR3 in DNA: TGCGCCAGCAGCCACAGGGGCTCTACCTATGGCTACACCTTC.

The gene calls are TRBV6-6 and TRBJ1-1; D possibly corresponds to TRBD1 (5 bases). Germline V gives CDR1 MNHNY, CDR2 SVGAGI (reference sequence). The CDR3 loop spans 15 amino acids. The V end lost 3 bases, the J end lost 5 bases, and 16 bases lay between the germline ends. In nucleotides, the CDR3 is TGTGCCAGCAGTTATAATACTGGGGGTTGGACTGAAGCTTTCTTT. Protein sequence: CASSYNTGGWTEAFF.

V and J are TRBV28 and TRBJ1-1; D is unresolved. Germline loops: CDR1 MDHEN, CDR2 SYDVKM. This CDR3 contains 15 residues. Deletions cut 7 bases from V and 3 bases from J, with 18 bases between. CDR3 amino acids: CASMKGPRVDTEAFF. The CDR3 coding sequence is TGTGCCAGCATGAAGGGCCCCCGAGTAGACACTGAAGCTTTCTTT.

The CDR3 bases are TGTGCCTGGAGTAATCTGGACAGGGACACTGAAGCTTTCTTT. As protein: CAWSNLDRDTEAFF. The chain couples TRBV30 to TRBJ1-1, with 8 bases aligning to TRBD1. The J segment lost 3 bases and the V segment lost 2 bases, leaving 5 bases of the junction unmatched. The CDR3 consists of 14 residues. Germline V lookup: CDR1 GTSNPN, CDR2 SVGIG (reference sequence). The whole variable domain, remainder taken from reference TRBV30 and TRBJ1-1, is SQTIHQWPATLVQPVGSPLSLECTVEGTSNPNLYWYRQAAGRGLQLLFYSVGIGQISSEVPQNLSASRPQDRQFILSSKKLLLSDSGFYLCAWSNLDRDTEAFFGQGTRLTVV.

V gene TRBV28 combines with J gene TRBJ1-4; D is unclear. The CDR3 spans 14 residues. The germline V and J ends were trimmed by 6 bases and 2 bases, with 10 bases remaining between them. Per the germline V gene, CDR1 is MDHEN and CDR2 is SYDVKM. The DNA for the CDR3 is TGTGCCAGCAGCCCCGTGGTGACTAATGAAAAACTGTTTTTT. Amino acid sequence: CASSPVVTNEKLFF.

The rearrangement uses TRBV4-3 and TRBJ2-2; no firm D call. The CDR3 consists of 13 residues. Trimming removed 8 bases at V and 0 bases at J, with 7 bases between. Germline CDR1 LGHNA, CDR2 YSLEER. DNA of the CDR3: TGCGCCAGCTTCTACTCGAACACCGGGGAGCTGTTTTTT. It yields the protein CASFYSNTGELFF.

The genes are TRBV9 and TRBJ2-7; a weak D match, TRBD2 (6 bases). This CDR3 has 16 residues. Deletions cut 0 bases from V and 3 bases from J, with 16 bases between. From germline, CDR1 is SGDLS and CDR2 YYNGEE. The CDR3 protein is CASSVEGAGAFYEQYF. CDR3 nucleotide sequence: TGTGCCAGCAGCGTAGAGGGAGCGGGTGCCTTCTACGAGCAGTACTTC.

The rearrangement uses TRBV7-8 and TRBJ2-7; either TRBD1 or TRBD2 may fit D (5 bases each). Trimming took off 8 bases at V and 1 base at J, with 18 bases between the two ends. This CDR3 has 15 residues. The germline V gene has CDR1 SGHVS and CDR2 FQNEAQ. CDR3 loop: CASLLGPTGSYEQYF. The CDR3 DNA follows: TGTGCCAGCCTCCTGGGGCCTACGGGGTCCTACGAGCAGTACTTC.

This chain uses TRBV10-3 with TRBJ1-1; D might be TRBD1 (5 bases). The CDR3 is made up of 16 amino acids. Deletions cut 6 bases from V and 1 base from J, with 18 bases between. The V gene's germline CDR1 is ENHRY and CDR2 SYGVKD. CDR3 sequence reads: CAIRGGGGRGNTEAFF. The CDR3 nucleotides are TGTGCCATCAGAGGTGGAGGAGGGAGGGGGAACACTGAAGCTTTCTTT.

This chain uses TRBV27 with TRBJ1-5; tentatively, D is TRBD1 (5 bases). Germline values: CDR1 MNHEY, CDR2 SMNVEV (reference sequence). Trimming removed 6 bases at V and 5 bases at J, with 20 bases between. CDR3 size: 16 residues. CDR3 region: CASSPSSGRAYQPQHF. CDR3 DNA: TGTGCCAGCAGCCCGAGTTCGGGCAGGGCCTATCAGCCCCAGCATTTT.

The rearrangement uses TRBV5-4 and TRBJ2-3; 12 positions agree with TRBD2. J gave up 3 bases and V 4 bases, and 6 bases lay outside the gene matches. The CDR3 covers 16 residues. The germline CDR1 and CDR2 sequences are SGHNT and YYREEE (reference sequence). In DNA, the CDR3 is TGTGCCAGCAGCGTCGCGACTAGCGGGAGTACAGATACGCAGTATTTT. It yields the protein CASSVATSGSTDTQYF. The variable domain in full, with the rest retrieved from reference TRBV5-4 and TRBJ2-3, is ETGVTQSPTHLIKTRGQQVTLRCSSQSGHNTVSWYQQALGQGPQFIFQYYREEENGRGNFPPRFSGLQFPNYSSELNVNALELDDSALYLCASSVATSGSTDTQYFGPGTRLTVL.

The chain carries TRBV6-5 and TRBJ1-1, with a tentative D call TRBD1 (6 bases). Trimming left V 7 bases short and J 10 bases short, with 10 bases between. Germline CDR1 and CDR2: MNHEY and SVGAGI. The CDR3 totals 10 residues. CDR3 region: CASIAGVAFF. The CDR3 coding sequence is TGTGCCAGCATTGCAGGGGTAGCTTTCTTT.

The rearrangement links TRBV13 to TRBJ1-4; 9 bases line up with TRBD1. This CDR3 region has 18 residues. Germline CDR1 reads PRHDT; CDR2 reads FYEKMQ (reference sequence). J lost 6 bases, V lost 3 bases, and 14 bases had no gene match. DNA of the CDR3: TGTGCCAGCAGCTTCTACCGTTCCCGGGACAGGGAAGATGAAAAACTGTTTTTT. It is translated as CASSFYRSRDREDEKLFF.

The chain uses TRBV5-6 and TRBJ2-7, with 7 bases fitting TRBD2. V gave up 4 bases and J gave up 4 bases; unmatched junction bases: 11. The CDR3 is 15 residues long. Germline V gene data show CDR1 as SGHDT and CDR2 as YYEEEE. The CDR3 coding sequence is TGTGCCAGCAGCGCAGCGGGCAGCGGGATTTACGAGCAGTACTTC. Translating gives CASSAAGSGIYEQYF.

The genes are TRBV5-1 and TRBJ1-3, with a possible D match to TRBD1 (5 bases). Trimming took off 0 bases at V and 0 bases at J, with 13 bases between the two ends. CDR1 and CDR2 (germline): SGHRS, YFSETQ. CDR3 length: 17 amino acids. The CDR3 coding sequence is TGCGCCAGCAGCTTGGGGGGGAGACTAAACTCTGGAAACACCATATATTTT. It yields the protein CASSLGGRLNSGNTIYF. Based on the CDR3 plus reference TRBV5-1 and TRBJ1-3, the full variable domain is KAGVTQTPRYLIKTRGQQVTLSCSPISGHRSVSWYQQTPGQGLQFLFEYFSETQRNKGNFPGRFSGRQFSNSRSEMNVSTLELGDSALYLCASSLGGRLNSGNTIYFGEGSWLTVV.

The chain employs TRBV7-9 and TRBJ2-1; the match to TRBD2 covers 14 bases. In germline, CDR1 is SEHNR, CDR2 FQNEAQ (reference sequence). The CDR3 sequence is 19 residues long. V lost 0 bases to trimming and J lost 10 bases; unmatched junction nucleotides: 14. Here the CDR3 reads CASSLAVVVGLAGVGEQFF. The CDR3 DNA reads as TGTGCCAGCAGCTTAGCTGTGGTTGTGGGACTAGCGGGAGTTGGGGAGCAGTTCTTC.

This clone was seen a single time. The chain links TRBV7-9 to TRBJ2-3, with D maybe TRBD2 (6 bases). Trimming cost V 5 bases and J 0 bases, with 18 bases left between them. Looked up from germline, CDR1 is SEHNR and CDR2 is FQNEAQ (reference sequence). This CDR3 has 17 residues. CDR3 sequence (DNA): TGTGCCAGCAGCAAAATACTCCGGGACTTCAGCACAGATACGCAGTATTTT. Its protein product is CASSKILRDFSTDTQYF.